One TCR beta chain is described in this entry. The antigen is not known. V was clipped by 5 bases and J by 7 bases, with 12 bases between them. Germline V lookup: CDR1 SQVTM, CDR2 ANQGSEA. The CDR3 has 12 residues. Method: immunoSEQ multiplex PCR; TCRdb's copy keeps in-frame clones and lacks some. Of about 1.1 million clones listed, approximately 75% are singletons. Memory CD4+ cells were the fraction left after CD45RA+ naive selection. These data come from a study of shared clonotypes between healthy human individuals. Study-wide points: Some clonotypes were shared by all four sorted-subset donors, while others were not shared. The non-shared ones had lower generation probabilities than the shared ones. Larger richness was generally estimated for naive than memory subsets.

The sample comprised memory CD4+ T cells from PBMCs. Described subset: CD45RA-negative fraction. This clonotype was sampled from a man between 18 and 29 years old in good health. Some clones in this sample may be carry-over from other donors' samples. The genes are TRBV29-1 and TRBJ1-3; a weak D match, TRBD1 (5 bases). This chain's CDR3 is CSVQGTGNTIYF. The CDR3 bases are TGCAGCGTTCAGGGTACGGGGAACACCATATATTTT.